This entry is about one T cell receptor (beta chain). This clone was counted ten times or more. This receptor's antigen is unknown. No base quality information exists; no much larger clone differs at one position. This record comes from a study of metastatic and nonmetastatic thyroid tumors (TCRdb year 2020). Concerning the study at large: Repertoires from peripheral blood and from tumor or nodule tissue samples of malignant and benign thyroid patients were compared.

On the study overall, not on this receptor specifically: In both blood and tumor samples, malignant tumors were reported to have significantly higher TCR beta diversity than benign nodules.

The germline V gene (reference sequence) provides CDR1 DFQATT and CDR2 SNEGSKA. V ends up 4 bases short and J 2 bases short, with an unmatched junction base count of 6. The CDR3 contains 15 residues, cysteine and phenylalanine counted. The retained sequence is limited to the CDR3, 45 bases, with the frame set at the first base. Before undergoing thyroid surgery, none of the patients had been given any kind of treatment. Using T-cell receptor beta sequencing, the study looked back at clinical samples from patients collected from the early 2010s to the late 2010s. The library was generated by PCR. The reads were generated on an Illumina HiSeq 4000. High-throughput sequencing was used to profile the TCR beta-chain CDR3 region of each patient. Per the authors' processing: A classifier to discriminate distant-metastatic papillary thyroid cancer patients was built from CDR3 differences across clinicopathological groups. To measure repertoire diversity the researchers used the Shannon index, while the Morisita-Horn index served to gauge how similar the tumor and blood repertoires were. TCRdb reanalyzed the raw reads on its own, using fastp at Q25 for trimming and MiXCR for clone calling, and kept in-frame beta chains. These V and J calls rely on TCRdb rather than the paper's analysis. The table for this sample lists around 31,000 clones; about 15% of them were counted only once. Jointly, the top ten make up around 20% of the sample.

Sequences were obtained from blood. The clonotype comes from a male donor with papillary thyroid cancer or a benign thyroid nodule (not recorded which). Some clones in this sample may be carry-over from other donors' samples. The sequence links TRBV20-1 to TRBJ2-2; 8 nucleotides in the junction match TRBD1. The CDR3 region reads CSANLGQGNTGELFF. The DNA reads TGCAGTGCTAACCTCGGACAGGGTAACACCGGGGAGCTGTTTTTT.